These 9 T cell receptor beta chains came from one sample sequenced in a study of T-cell memory formation after mild COVID-19. TCRdb reprocessed the 5' RACE reads via MiXCR and lists one record per CDR3 protein. The table lists roughly 190,000 distinct CDR3 sequences, about 10% of them singletons, with 3% in the top ten. Sequenced material: PBMCs or a T cell subset sorted from them (not recorded which). These receptors were collected from a man aged 18 to 30 who had mild COVID-19 (a few samples of this study predate the infection). Cell type and time point are not known.

CDR3 sequence (DNA): TGTGCCAGCAGTTTACGCAGGGATCCTGAAGCTTTCTTT. Residues: CASSLRRDPEAFF. This chain connects TRBV12-3 or TRBV12-4 to TRBJ1-1; D may be TRBD1 (5 bases). The length of the CDR3 is 13 residues. The V end was cut by 2 bases, the J end by 6 bases, with 10 bases between.

This sequence joins TRBV5-5 and TRBJ2-5, with D tentatively TRBD1 or TRBD2 (6 bases each). This CDR3 has 15 amino acids. Germline CDR1 is SGHKS and CDR2 is YYEKEE (reference sequence). V was cut by 2 bases and J by 5 bases, with 16 bases left in between. The CDR3 sequence: CASSFIPGGGETQYF. The CDR3 region has the DNA TGTGCCAGCAGCTTTATCCCCGGGGGCGGTGAGACCCAGTACTTC.

This clonotype was picked up many times. The rearrangement uses TRBV7-9 and TRBJ1-1; D gene unclear. Deletions cut 1 base from V and 0 bases from J, with 12 bases between. The CDR3 runs to 16 residues. Germline V gives CDR1 SEHNR, CDR2 FQNEAQ (reference sequence). CDR3 nucleotide sequence: TGTGCCAGCAGCTTAGGTGATCCAGTTATGAACACTGAAGCTTTCTTT. Protein: CASSLGDPVMNTEAFF.

This clonotype was seen repeatedly, ten times or more. The chain links TRBV27 to TRBJ2-3; D gene unclear. The germline V gene has CDR1 MNHEY and CDR2 SMNVEV (reference sequence). The CDR3 runs 13 residues. V was cut by 2 bases and J by 8 bases, with 11 bases left in between. CDR3 amino acids: CASSLLVEGTQYF. Written as DNA, the CDR3 is TGTGCCAGCAGTTTACTGGTCGAAGGTACGCAGTATTTT.

This clonotype was found a few times. The V gene is TRBV6-6, the J gene TRBJ1-2, with a tentative D call TRBD1 (5 bases). Trimming cost V 8 bases and J 5 bases, with 12 bases left between them. The germline V gene has CDR1 MNHNY and CDR2 SVGAGI (reference sequence). The length of the CDR3 is 12 residues. CDR3 DNA: TGTGCCAGCGGCGCAGGGACGTATGGCTACACCTTC. Translation gives CASGAGTYGYTF.

This clonotype came up a few times. V is TRBV18 and J is TRBJ1-3; D gene unclear. Per the germline V gene, CDR1 is KGHSH and CDR2 is LQKENI. The CDR3 is 16 amino acids. The V gene lost 3 bases and the J gene lost 1 base, with 13 bases spanning the gap. The CDR3: CASSPVTDFSGNTIYF. In nucleotides, the CDR3 is TGTGCCAGCTCACCCGTAACAGATTTTTCTGGAAACACCATATATTTT.

The V gene is TRBV6-6, the J gene TRBJ1-5; 9 nucleotides match TRBD1. The CDR3 extends over 13 amino acids. The V segment lost 4 bases and the J segment 7 bases; nucleotides outside the gene matches: 2. Germline V gene sequence: CDR1 MNHNY, CDR2 SVGAGI (reference sequence). The CDR3 region has the DNA TGTGCCAGCAGTTCACAGGGGGCCCAGCCCCAGCATTTT. Protein sequence: CASSSQGAQPQHF.

The sample holds many counts of this clonotype. The V gene is TRBV6-5, the J gene TRBJ2-3; D is uncertain. The CDR3 has 12 amino acids. V gave up 6 bases and J gave up 6 bases, with 10 bases separating them. CDR1 MNHEY and CDR2 SVGAGI come from the germline V gene. CDR3 residues: CASRSMGDTQYF. The DNA of the CDR3 is TGTGCCAGCAGAAGCATGGGGGATACGCAGTATTTT.

The genes are TRBV5-1 and TRBJ2-5; D may be TRBD1 (5 bases). Germline values: CDR1 SGHRS, CDR2 YFSETQ. The ends were cut back, 3 bases at V and 3 bases at J, with 15 bases in the middle. This CDR3 contains 15 residues. CDR3 loop: CASSSGPRREETQYF. The CDR3 nucleotides are TGCGCCAGCAGCTCCGGACCCCGCAGGGAAGAGACCCAGTACTTC.